The clone carrying this TCR beta chain was seen a few times. What it binds is unknown. Germline V gives CDR1 GTSNPN, CDR2 SVGIG (reference sequence). The CDR3 has 18 residues. V trimming: 2 bases; J trimming: 3 bases; junction bases outside the gene matches: 14. Of the isolated RNA, all was reverse transcribed, and so the sequenced material was expressed TCRB transcripts. The table came from immunoSEQ multiplex PCR; TCRdb's copy has only in-frame clones and leaves some out. This sample has 600,000 to 700,000 clones, with roughly 13% found just once. This sample stems from a study of beta chain features in type 1 diabetes. Turning to the study itself: Healthy donors resembled patients in age, gender and cell yields.

Each sorted population was over 98% pure. Findings and caveats of the study: Among patients with Type 1 diabetes, TCRB CDR3s were moderately but significantly shorter in every one of the four CD4+ subsets.

The specimen sequenced was naive CD4+ T cells from blood. The rearrangement links TRBV30 to TRBJ1-5; the match to TRBD1 covers 9 bases. The receptor's source is a young man with type 1 diabetes. In DNA form, the CDR3 reads TGTGCCTGGAGTCGTTCCCTGATGACAGGGGGGGACAATCAGCCCCAGCATTTT. Translation gives CAWSRSLMTGGDNQPQHF.